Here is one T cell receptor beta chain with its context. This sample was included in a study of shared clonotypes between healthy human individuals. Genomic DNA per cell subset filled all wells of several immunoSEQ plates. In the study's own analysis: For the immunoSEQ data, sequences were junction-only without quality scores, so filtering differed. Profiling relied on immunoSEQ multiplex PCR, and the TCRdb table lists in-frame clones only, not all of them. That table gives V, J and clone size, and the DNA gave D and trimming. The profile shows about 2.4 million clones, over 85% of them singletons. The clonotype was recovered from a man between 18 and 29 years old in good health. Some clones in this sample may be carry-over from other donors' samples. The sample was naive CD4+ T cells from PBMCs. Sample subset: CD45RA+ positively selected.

CDR3 residues: CASSGLAGDGNEQFF. CDR3 in DNA: TGTGCCAGCAGTGGACTAGCGGGAGACGGCAATGAGCAGTTCTTC. V usage is TRBV2 and J usage is TRBJ2-1, with 12 bases fitting TRBD2. Germline CDR1 SNHLY, CDR2 FYNNEI. Germline trimming cut 4 bases from V and 6 bases from J; bases unmatched to any gene: 4. The CDR3 is made up of 15 amino acids. The whole variable domain, remainder taken from reference TRBV2 and TRBJ2-1, is EPEVTQTPSHQVTQMGQEVILRCVPISNHLYFYWYRQILGQKVEFLVSFYNNEISEKSEIFDDQFSVERPDGSNFTLKIRSTKLEDSAMYFCASSGLAGDGNEQFFGPGTRLTVL.